This T cell receptor beta chain stems from a study of T cells of healthy individuals. TCRdb independently ran MiXCR on the 5' RACE reads; one entry per CDR3 protein. This sample has fewer than 75,000 distinct CDR3 sequences; roughly 17% occur once, and the top ten carry approximately 4.8%. This sequence originates from a human donor in good health.

The DNA of the CDR3 is TGTGCCAGCAGCTTAGAGGGGTATGGCAATCAGCCCCAGCATTTT. Its protein product is CASSLEGYGNQPQHF. The chain uses TRBV7-9 and TRBJ1-5, with a tentative D call TRBD1 (5 bases). This CDR3 has 15 residues. Trimming cost V 1 base and J 2 bases, with 9 bases left between them. CDR1 and CDR2 (germline): SEHNR, FQNEAQ (reference sequence).